These 10 T cell receptor beta chains originate from one sample sequenced in a study of blood T cells in healthy people across ages. With a J-beta primer mix and a sample-barcoded 5' primer, a second PCR ran about 7 to 12 cycles. Using its own MiXCR run on the 5' RACE reads, TCRdb lists one record per CDR3 protein. The sample lists roughly 800,000 distinct CDR3 sequences, about 62% occurring once. The sample comprised blood. Receptors were obtained from a man aged 30 to 45 in good health.

The chain employs TRBV7-3 and TRBJ1-1; D remains unclear. The CDR3 is made up of 9 amino acids. The V gene lost 2 bases and the J gene lost 8 bases, with 0 bases spanning the gap. Germline V gene data show CDR1 as SGHTA and CDR2 as FQGTGA. The CDR3 DNA sequence: TGTGCCAGCAGCTTAGAAGCTTTCTTT. Translation gives CASSLEAFF.

The rearrangement uses TRBV29-1 and TRBJ2-5, with a weak D call TRBD1 (8 bases). V was shortened by 7 bases and J by 6 bases, with 15 bases between the two germline ends. Germline V CDR1 and CDR2: SQVTM, ANQGSEA. There are 12 residues in the CDR3. CDR3 residues: CSARQGTKTQYF. Here the CDR3 DNA reads TGCAGCGCCAGACAGGGGACTAAGACCCAGTACTTC.

DNA of the CDR3: TGTGCCACCAGCAGAGATCGTCAGGACAGTACCTACGAGCAGTACTTC. As protein: CATSRDRQDSTYEQYF. The chain joins TRBV15 to TRBJ2-7; D is possibly TRBD1 (6 bases). The germline V gene encodes CDR1 LNHNV and CDR2 YYDKDF (reference sequence). V was clipped by 0 bases and J by 2 bases, with 14 bases between them. This CDR3 region has 16 residues.

The V gene is TRBV11-2, the J gene TRBJ2-7; 11 bases align to TRBD2. This CDR3 is 15 amino acids long. The germline gives CDR1 SGHAT, CDR2 FQNNGV. Trimming removed 1 base from V and 7 bases from J; junction bases left unmatched: 6. CDR3 region: CASSLVVSGRDEQYF. The CDR3 DNA reads TGTGCCAGCAGCTTAGTGGTTAGCGGGAGGGATGAGCAGTACTTC.

This clonotype was seen a few times. The genes are TRBV7-2 and TRBJ2-5, with 9 positions matching TRBD2. The CDR3 has 17 amino acids. V shed 0 bases and J 1 base; nucleotides not matched to a gene: 6. The germline V gene encodes CDR1 SGHTA and CDR2 FQGNSA. The CDR3 protein is CASSLAVSGGPQETQYF. The CDR3, as DNA: TGTGCCAGCAGCTTAGCTGTCAGCGGGGGGCCCCAAGAGACCCAGTACTTC.

This chain joins TRBV20-1 and TRBJ1-5, with TRBD1 as a possible D gene (5 bases). Germline lookup yields CDR1 DFQATT and CDR2 SNEGSKA (reference sequence). The CDR3 covers 11 residues. The V end lost 3 bases, the J end lost 12 bases, and 12 bases lay between the germline ends. The CDR3 region has the DNA TGCAGTGCTAGTGGCGGACAACTCCAGCATTTT. Amino acid sequence: CSASGGQLQHF.

This clonotype occurred a few times. V is TRBV28 and J is TRBJ2-7; D unresolved. Per germline, CDR1 MDHEN and CDR2 SYDVKM. V was shortened by 5 bases and J by 5 bases, with 19 bases between the two germline ends. The CDR3 is made up of 15 amino acids. As DNA, the CDR3 is TGTGCCAGCAGTCCCCTCTTGTTAGTAGATGACGAGCAGTACTTC. Translation: CASSPLLLVDDEQYF.

The chain employs TRBV7-9 and TRBJ2-7; D may be TRBD1 or TRBD2 (6 bases each). V was pared by 1 base and J by 0 bases, with 10 bases between. This CDR3 comprises 15 residues. Germline assignment: CDR1 SEHNR and CDR2 FQNEAQ (reference sequence). As DNA, the CDR3 is TGTGCCAGCAGCTTAGACGGGGGCACCTCCTACGAGCAGTACTTC. Its protein is CASSLDGGTSYEQYF.

This chain connects TRBV20-1 to TRBJ2-7; no reliable D call. Germline V CDR1 and CDR2: DFQATT, SNEGSKA (reference sequence). V lost 6 bases and J 3 bases, leaving 9 bases between the germline ends. CDR3 length equals 11 residues. CDR3 in amino acids: CSAQAIYEQYF. CDR3 bases: TGCAGTGCCCAAGCCATCTACGAGCAGTACTTC.

As to this clonotype: At one end the junction does not follow the germline gene, possibly because of a read error. J is TRBJ1-1 and V is TRBV11-2; D is unclear. The germline gives CDR1 SGHAT, CDR2 FQNNGV. The CDR3 sequence is 13 residues long. The CDR3 DNA follows: TGTGCCAGCAGTTTAGCCGGGTGGAGGGAAGCTTTCTTT. It yields the protein CASSLAGWREAFF. Together with reference TRBV11-2 and TRBJ1-1, the CDR3 gives the full variable domain: EAGVAQSPRYKIIEKRQSVAFWCNPISGHATLYWYQQILGQGPKLLIQFQNNGVVDDSQLPKDRFSAERLKGVDSTLKIQPAKLEDSAVYLCASSLAGWREAFFGQGTRLTVV.